This T cell receptor beta chain came from a study of T cells in Graves' hyperthyroidism and ophthalmopathy. Whole-study results and caveats: The blood repertoire included most of the expanded thyroid clonotypes above 0.001.

This clonotype was observed a few times. Its antigen is undetermined. RNA transcripts provided the source from which TCR beta CDR3 regions were amplified. HTBI primers were employed in a first-round RT-PCR of the TCR CDR3. TCRdb re-called the multiplex PCR reads with MiXCR, one entry per CDR3 protein. Here the sample spans 600,000 to 650,000 distinct CDR3 sequences, more than 20% being singletons. Sequencing was carried out using blood. This receptor was taken from a man aged 25-45 years with Graves' ophthalmopathy.

The CDR3 DNA reads as TGCGCCAGCAGCCAAGTCGGGGGCCCGGGATACGAGCAGTACTTC. Protein: CASSQVGGPGYEQYF. This chain links TRBV4-1 with TRBJ2-7; D may be TRBD1 or TRBD2 (6 bases each). The CDR3 has 15 residues. V was pared by 1 base and J by 4 bases, with 14 bases between. Per the germline V gene, CDR1 is MGHRA and CDR2 is YSYEKL.